This T cell receptor (beta chain) originates from a study of blood T cells in healthy people across ages. A second roughly 6 to 11 cycle PCR used barcoded and J-beta primers. Using its own MiXCR run on the 5' RACE reads, TCRdb lists one record per CDR3 protein. Here the sample spans approximately 960,000 distinct CDR3 sequences, about 29% being singletons. The CDR3 spans 13 residues. Germline CDR1 and CDR2: GTSNPN and SVGIG (reference sequence). V was shortened by 5 bases and J by 5 bases, with 15 bases between the two germline ends. Peripheral blood, roughly 11 milliliters per donor, was collected. This clonotype was seen only a few times. In addition, the sample was reused for a study of T cells of mothers and their children.

The sequencing sample was made of blood. The source of this sequence is a woman aged 40 to 50 in good health. The chain is built from TRBV30 and TRBJ1-2; D is undetermined. The CDR3 is CAWRGAGSYGYTF. In DNA, the CDR3 is TGTGCCTGGCGTGGAGCTGGGAGTTATGGCTACACCTTC.